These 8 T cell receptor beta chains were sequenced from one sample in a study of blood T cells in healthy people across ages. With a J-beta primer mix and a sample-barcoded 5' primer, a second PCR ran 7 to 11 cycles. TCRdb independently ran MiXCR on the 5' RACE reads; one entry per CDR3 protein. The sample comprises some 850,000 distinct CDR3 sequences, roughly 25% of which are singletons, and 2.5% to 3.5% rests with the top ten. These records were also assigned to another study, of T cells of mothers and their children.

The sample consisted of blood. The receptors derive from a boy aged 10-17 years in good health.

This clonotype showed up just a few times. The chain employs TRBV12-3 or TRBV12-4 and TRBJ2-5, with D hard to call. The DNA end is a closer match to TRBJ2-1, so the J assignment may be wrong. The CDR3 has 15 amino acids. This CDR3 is CASNGAQRTYNEQFF. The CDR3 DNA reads TGTGCCAGCAACGGAGCCCAGCGAACATACAATGAGCAGTTCTTC.

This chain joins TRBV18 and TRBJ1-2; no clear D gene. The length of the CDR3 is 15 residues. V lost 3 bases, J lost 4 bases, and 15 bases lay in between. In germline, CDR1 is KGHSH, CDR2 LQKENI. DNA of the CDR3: TGTGCCAGCTCACCCCCACAAGAGCTGATCTATGGCTACACCTTC. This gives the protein CASSPPQELIYGYTF.

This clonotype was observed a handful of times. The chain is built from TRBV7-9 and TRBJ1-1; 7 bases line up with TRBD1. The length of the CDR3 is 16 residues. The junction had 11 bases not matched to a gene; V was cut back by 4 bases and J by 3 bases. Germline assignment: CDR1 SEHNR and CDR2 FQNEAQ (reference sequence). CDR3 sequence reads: CASSSTSQGGHTEAFF. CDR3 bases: TGTGCCAGCAGCTCCACCTCCCAGGGGGGGCACACTGAAGCTTTCTTT.

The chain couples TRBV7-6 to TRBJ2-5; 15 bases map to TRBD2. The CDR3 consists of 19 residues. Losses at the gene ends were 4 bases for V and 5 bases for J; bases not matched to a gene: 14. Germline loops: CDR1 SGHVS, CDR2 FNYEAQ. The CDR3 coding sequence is TGTGCCAGCAGCTCTACCCCACCGGGACTAGCGGGGGGCGCTGAGACCCAGTACTTC. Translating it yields CASSSTPPGLAGGAETQYF.

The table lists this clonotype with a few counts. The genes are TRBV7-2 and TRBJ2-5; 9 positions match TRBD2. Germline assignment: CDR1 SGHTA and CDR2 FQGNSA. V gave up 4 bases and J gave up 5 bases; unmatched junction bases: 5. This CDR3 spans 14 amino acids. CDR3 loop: CASSWRGGWETQYF. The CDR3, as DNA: TGTGCCAGCAGCTGGCGGGGGGGCTGGGAGACCCAGTACTTC.

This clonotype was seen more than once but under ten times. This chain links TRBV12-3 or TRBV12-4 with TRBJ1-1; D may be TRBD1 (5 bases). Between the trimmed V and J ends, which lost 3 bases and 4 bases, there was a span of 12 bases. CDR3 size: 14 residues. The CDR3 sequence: CASSLRRGGTEAFF. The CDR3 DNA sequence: TGTGCCAGCAGTTTGAGACGGGGGGGCACTGAAGCTTTCTTT.

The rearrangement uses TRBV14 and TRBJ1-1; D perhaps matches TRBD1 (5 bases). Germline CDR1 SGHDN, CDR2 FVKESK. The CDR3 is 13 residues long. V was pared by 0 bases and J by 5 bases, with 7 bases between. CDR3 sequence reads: CASSQERGTEAFF. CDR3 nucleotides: TGTGCCAGCAGCCAAGAACGGGGGACTGAAGCTTTCTTT.

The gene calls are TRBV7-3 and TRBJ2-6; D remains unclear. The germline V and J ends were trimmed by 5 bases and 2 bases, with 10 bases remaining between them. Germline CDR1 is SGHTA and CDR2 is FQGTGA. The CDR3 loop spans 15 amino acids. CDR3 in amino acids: CASSKSGPGANVLTF. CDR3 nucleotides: TGTGCCAGCAGCAAATCAGGACCTGGGGCCAACGTCCTGACTTTC.